The 20 T cell receptor beta chains below were found in one sample sequenced in a study of shared clonotypes between healthy human individuals. Profiled with immunoSEQ multiplex PCR; TCRdb holds only in-frame clones, not every one. Of around 2,000,000 clones listed, approximately 94% are singletons. Terminally differentiated effector memory CD45RA+ cells were excluded from the naive CD8 cells, which were CD45RO-negative and positively selected for CCR7. The source material was naive CD8+ T cells sorted from blood. All receptors derive from a man aged 18 to 29 in good health.

This chain uses TRBV19 with TRBJ1-2; a weak D match, TRBD1 (5 bases). Germline loops: CDR1 LNHDA, CDR2 SQIVND (reference sequence). This CDR3 has 14 amino acids. Trimming removed 3 bases at V and 4 bases at J, with 12 bases between. The CDR3 reads CASSMVLGGYGYTF. CDR3 coding DNA: TGTGCCAGTAGTATGGTCCTCGGGGGCTATGGCTACACCTTC.

The chain uses TRBV9 and TRBJ2-3; TRBD2 matches at 8 bases. Germline V gene data show CDR1 as SGDLS and CDR2 as YYNGEE. The CDR3 extends over 15 amino acids. The V and J ends lost 7 bases and 0 bases, in that order; junction bases with no gene match: 7. CDR3 sequence: CASGISGGSTDTQYF. CDR3 nucleotides: TGTGCCAGCGGCATAAGCGGGGGAAGCACAGATACGCAGTATTTT.

The chain employs TRBV6-6 and TRBJ2-2; D gene ambiguous. Trimming cost V 0 bases and J 1 base, with 3 bases left between them. CDR3 size: 14 residues. Germline lookup yields CDR1 MNHNY and CDR2 SVGAGI (reference sequence). CDR3 loop: CASSYSENTGELFF. Here the CDR3 DNA reads TGTGCCAGCAGTTACTCGGAGAACACCGGGGAGCTGTTTTTT.

The chain uses TRBV19 and TRBJ1-1, with D unresolved. Per germline, CDR1 LNHDA and CDR2 SQIVND (reference sequence). The V gene lost 0 bases and the J gene lost 2 bases, with 10 bases spanning the gap. CDR3 size: 15 residues. This CDR3 is CASSIDLDSNTEAFF. The CDR3 DNA reads as TGTGCCAGTAGTATAGATCTAGACTCCAACACTGAAGCTTTCTTT.

V usage is TRBV14 and J usage is TRBJ2-3; no definite D call. The CDR3 has 15 amino acids. Germline assignment: CDR1 SGHDN and CDR2 FVKESK. Trimming took 2 bases from V and 3 from J, leaving 12 bases between them. The CDR3 DNA is TGTGCCAGCAGCCAACTGCAGCTTCGGACAGATACGCAGTATTTT. Protein product: CASSQLQLRTDTQYF. The full variable domain, rest sourced from reference TRBV14 and TRBJ2-3, is EAGVTQFPSHSVIEKGQTVTLRCDPISGHDNLYWYRRVMGKEIKFLLHFVKESKQDESGMPNNRFLAERTGGTYSTLKVQPAELEDSGVYFCASSQLQLRTDTQYFGPGTRLTVL.

The chain combines TRBV7-2 with TRBJ2-7; D unresolved. The CDR3 is 11 amino acids. Trimming removed 5 bases from V and 6 bases from J, with 8 bases in between. From germline, CDR1 is SGHTA and CDR2 FQGNSA. CDR3 sequence reads: CASSQTGEQYF. The CDR3 bases are TGTGCCAGCAGCCAAACGGGCGAGCAGTACTTC.

This clone was seen only once. This chain connects TRBV9 to TRBJ1-1; D remains ambiguous. From germline, CDR1 is SGDLS and CDR2 YYNGEE. The CDR3 extends over 14 amino acids. V lost 3 bases to trimming and J lost 3 bases, with 12 bases between them. The CDR3 reads CASSAGWGDTEAFF. The CDR3 DNA follows: TGTGCCAGCAGCGCCGGGTGGGGAGACACTGAAGCTTTCTTT.

This chain connects TRBV7-3 to TRBJ2-5; a weak D match, TRBD1 (5 bases). The CDR3 extends over 14 amino acids. Germline values: CDR1 SGHTA, CDR2 FQGTGA. The V gene lost 5 bases and the J gene lost 5 bases, with 15 bases spanning the gap. For the CDR3, the DNA is TGTGCCAGCAGCCCGACAGAGCCAGGGGAGACCCAGTACTTC. Residues: CASSPTEPGETQYF. Full variable domain (rest looked up from reference TRBV7-3 and TRBJ2-5): GAGVSQTPSNKVTEKGKYVELRCDPISGHTALYWYRQSLGQGPEFLIYFQGTGAADDSGLPNDRFFAVRPEGSVSTLKIQRTERGDSAVYLCASSPTEPGETQYFGPGTRLLVL.

CDR3 sequence reads: CASSYQTASSGANVLTF. For the CDR3, the DNA is TGTGCCAGCAGCTACCAGACAGCGAGCTCTGGGGCCAACGTCCTGACTTTC. The rearrangement uses TRBV7-9 and TRBJ2-6, with D possibly being TRBD1 (5 bases). V lost 4 bases and J lost 0, with 13 bases in between. Germline V gives CDR1 SEHNR, CDR2 FQNEAQ (reference sequence). The CDR3 runs 17 residues.

This clone was recorded only once. Distinct nucleotide sequences in the sample also encode this CDR3. The rearrangement joins TRBV11-2 to TRBJ2-5; D may be TRBD2 (6 bases). This CDR3 has 13 amino acids. Trimming left V 3 bases short and J 3 bases short, with 8 bases between. CDR1 is SGHAT and CDR2 is FQNNGV in the germline V gene. The CDR3 loop is CASSFGGEETQYF. The CDR3 DNA follows: TGTGCCAGCAGCTTCGGCGGGGAAGAGACCCAGTACTTC.

The chain has TRBV28 and TRBJ2-1, with D hard to call. The V end was cut by 3 bases, the J end by 0 bases, with 9 bases between. The CDR3 contains 15 residues. From germline, CDR1 is MDHEN and CDR2 SYDVKM. CDR3: CASSLEISSYNEQFF. CDR3 in DNA: TGTGCCAGCAGTTTGGAGATTAGCTCCTACAATGAGCAGTTCTTC.

The chain is built from TRBV28 and TRBJ1-1; 7 bases match TRBD1. V dropped 1 base and J dropped 0; count of bases not matched to a gene: 8. Germline assignment: CDR1 MDHEN and CDR2 SYDVKM. The CDR3 is 17 residues long. CDR3: CASSLSLLGQMNTEAFF. DNA of the CDR3: TGTGCCAGCAGTTTATCCCTGTTGGGACAGATGAACACTGAAGCTTTCTTT.

This rearrangement joins TRBV5-1 to TRBJ1-1, with TRBD1 as a possible D gene (6 bases). CDR3 length: 13 residues. Trimming took off 7 bases at V and 5 bases at J, with 15 bases between the two ends. Germline V gives CDR1 SGHRS, CDR2 YFSETQ. The CDR3 sequence: CASYSDSLTEAFF. CDR3 DNA: TGCGCCAGCTACTCGGACAGTTTGACTGAAGCTTTCTTT. Full variable domain (missing parts from reference TRBV5-1 and TRBJ1-1): KAGVTQTPRYLIKTRGQQVTLSCSPISGHRSVSWYQQTPGQGLQFLFEYFSETQRNKGNFPGRFSGRQFSNSRSEMNVSTLELGDSALYLCASYSDSLTEAFFGQGTRLTVV.

The chain uses TRBV18 and TRBJ2-1, with D perhaps TRBD1 (5 bases). Germline V gene sequence: CDR1 KGHSH, CDR2 LQKENI. This CDR3 spans 14 amino acids. The V gene lost 7 bases and the J gene lost 4 bases, with 14 bases spanning the gap. This chain's CDR3 is CASYPTELYNEQFF. CDR3 sequence (DNA): TGTGCCAGCTACCCGACAGAATTATACAATGAGCAGTTCTTC.

This rearrangement joins TRBV9 to TRBJ2-2, with a tentative D call TRBD2 (6 bases). In germline, CDR1 is SGDLS, CDR2 YYNGEE. V was clipped by 2 bases and J by 2 bases, with 19 bases between them. The CDR3 covers 18 residues. Here the CDR3 reads CASSVFGTPTPNTGELFF. The CDR3, as DNA: TGTGCCAGCAGCGTGTTTGGGACTCCCACACCCAACACCGGGGAGCTGTTTTTT.

The V call is TRBV15, the J call TRBJ1-5; TRBD1 is a possible D gene (5 bases). Trimming stripped 1 base from V and 2 bases from J, with 12 bases between. The CDR3 loop spans 16 amino acids. CDR1 LNHNV and CDR2 YYDKDF come from the germline V gene (reference sequence). This CDR3 reads CATSRVGGEGNQPQHF. The CDR3 region has the DNA TGTGCCACCAGCAGAGTGGGGGGGGAGGGCAATCAGCCCCAGCATTTT.

The chain carries TRBV13 and TRBJ1-4; TRBD1 aligns across 8 bases. The CDR3 loop spans 14 amino acids. Losses at the gene ends were 5 bases for V and 10 bases for J; bases not matched to a gene: 9. The germline V gene encodes CDR1 PRHDT and CDR2 FYEKMQ (reference sequence). The CDR3 is CASSLGQGYGKLFF. For the CDR3, the DNA is TGTGCCAGCAGCCTCGGACAGGGCTATGGAAAACTGTTTTTT.

V usage is TRBV4-3 and J usage is TRBJ2-7; D remains unclear. The V and J ends lost 0 bases and 6 bases respectively, with 12 bases between them. The germline gives CDR1 LGHNA, CDR2 YSLEER. This CDR3 spans 14 amino acids. The CDR3 DNA reads TGCGCCAGCAGCCAAGATCCAGTGTGGGGCGAGCAGTACTTC. Its translation: CASSQDPVWGEQYF.

As regards this clone: Lacking the conserved final phenylalanine or tryptophan, this CDR3 likely reflects a read error. The chain joins TRBV19 to TRBJ2-7; maybe TRBD1 (6 bases). CDR1 LNHDA and CDR2 SQIVND come from the germline V gene (reference sequence). Trimming pared 5 bases from V and 3 bases from J, leaving 14 bases between. CDR3 length equals 14 residues. This CDR3 reads CASSPTGKGYEQYL. Written as DNA, the CDR3 is TGTGCCAGTAGTCCGACAGGTAAAGGCTACGAGCAGTACCTC.

A single count supports this clone. J is TRBJ2-1 and V is TRBV11-3, with 14 bases identical to TRBD2. This CDR3 is built from 19 residues. Germline values: CDR1 SGHNT, CDR2 YENEEA. After removal of 3 bases from V and 0 bases from J, the junction contained 7 bases not matched to a gene. CDR3: CASSFAGTSGSASYNEQFF. CDR3 nucleotide sequence: TGTGCCAGCAGCTTCGCCGGGACTAGCGGGAGTGCCTCCTACAATGAGCAGTTCTTC.